The sequence of this T cell receptor (beta chain) was determined in a study of CD8+ T cells in alopecia areata. Study as a whole: Each of the treated patients was given oral tofacitinib, 5 to 10 mg twice daily, for moderate-to-severe alopecia areata.

Treatment specified: oral pan-JAK inhibitor, 5-10 mg twice daily. RNA, once extracted, was reverse transcribed into cDNA for use as the sequencing template. The assay was immunoSEQ multiplex PCR, and TCRdb's table has in-frame clones only and misses some. The sample lists 110,000 or so clones, around 54% occurring once. The CDR3 runs 13 residues. J gave up 5 bases and V 6 bases, and 3 bases lay outside the gene matches. In germline, CDR1 is SNHLY, CDR2 FYNNEI. V is TRBV2 and J is TRBJ2-5, with 10 nucleotides matching TRBD2. The clonotype comes from a human donor with alopecia areata. The sequenced sample was CD4+ T cells sorted from blood, obtained at week 24, from a patient treated with tofacitinib. The CDR3: CASRAGGPETQYF. CDR3 nucleotides: TGTGCCAGCAGAGCGGGGGGGCCGGAGACCCAGTACTTC. Supplemented by reference TRBV2 and TRBJ2-5, the full variable domain reads EPEVTQTPSHQVTQMGQEVILRCVPISNHLYFYWYRQILGQKVEFLVSFYNNEISEKSEIFDDQFSVERPDGSNFTLKIRSTKLEDSAMYFCASRAGGPETQYFGPGTRLLVL.